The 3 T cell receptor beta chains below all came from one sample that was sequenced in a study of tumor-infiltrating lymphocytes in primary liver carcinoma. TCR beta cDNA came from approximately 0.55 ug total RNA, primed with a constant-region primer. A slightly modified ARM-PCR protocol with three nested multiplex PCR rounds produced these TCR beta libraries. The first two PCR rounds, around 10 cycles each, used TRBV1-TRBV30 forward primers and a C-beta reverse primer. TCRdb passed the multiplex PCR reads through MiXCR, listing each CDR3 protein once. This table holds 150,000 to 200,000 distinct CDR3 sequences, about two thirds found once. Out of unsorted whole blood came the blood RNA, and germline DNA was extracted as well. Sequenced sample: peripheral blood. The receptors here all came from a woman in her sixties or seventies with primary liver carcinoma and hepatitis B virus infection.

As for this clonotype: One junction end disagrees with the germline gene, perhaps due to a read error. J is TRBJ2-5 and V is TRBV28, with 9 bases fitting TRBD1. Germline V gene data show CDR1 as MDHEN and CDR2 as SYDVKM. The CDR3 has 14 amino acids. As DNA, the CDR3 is TGTGCCAGCAGCCCCACGGGACAGGGCATAGCCCAATACTTC. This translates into CASSPTGQGIAQYF.

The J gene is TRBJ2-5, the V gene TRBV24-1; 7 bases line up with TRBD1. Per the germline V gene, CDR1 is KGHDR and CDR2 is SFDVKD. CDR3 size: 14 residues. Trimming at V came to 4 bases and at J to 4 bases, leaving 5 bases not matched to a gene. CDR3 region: CATSETGTVETQYF. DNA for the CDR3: TGTGCCACCAGTGAGACCGGGACAGTAGAGACCCAGTACTTC.

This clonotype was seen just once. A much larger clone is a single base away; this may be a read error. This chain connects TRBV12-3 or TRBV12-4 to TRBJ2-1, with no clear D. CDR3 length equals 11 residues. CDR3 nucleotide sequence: TGTACCAGCAGCTATGTAGGTGAGCAGTTCTTC. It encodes CTSSYVGEQFF.